The clone carrying this TCR beta chain was seen ten or more times. The antigen is unknown. Trimming took 3 bases from V and 6 from J, leaving 11 bases between them. Germline V CDR1 and CDR2: MNHEY, SMNVEV (reference sequence). CDR3 length: 14 amino acids. This specimen belongs to a study of T-cell reconstitution after alpha-beta-depleted transplantation in children. Unique molecular identifiers were used in preparing the TCRbeta library. TCRdb itself ran the PCR reads through MiXCR, one entry per CDR3 protein. The sample contains around 120,000 distinct CDR3 sequences, 20% to 25% of which appear only once. Study conclusions and caveats: Several hundred rapidly expanded clones from non-depleted graft cells reportedly supplied alpha-beta T cells about two months post-transplant. It was surviving recipient T cells and thymic progenitors that gave some patients high TCRbeta diversity at day 60. It was newly produced T cells that mostly accounted for T-cell counts and diversity one year after transplant.

The source of this sequence is a male patient aged 2-15 years who had a stem cell transplant for chronic granulomatous disease, so the T cells may come from the graft donor. The chain couples TRBV27 to TRBJ2-2; D remains ambiguous. Here the sequenced sample was PBMCs, mostly from graft donor cells, taken 180 days after TCRalphabeta/CD19-depleted stem cell transplant. In DNA form, the CDR3 reads TGTGCCAGCAGTTTCCGTCGGACGGCCGGGGAGCTGTTTTTT. Translation: CASSFRRTAGELFF.